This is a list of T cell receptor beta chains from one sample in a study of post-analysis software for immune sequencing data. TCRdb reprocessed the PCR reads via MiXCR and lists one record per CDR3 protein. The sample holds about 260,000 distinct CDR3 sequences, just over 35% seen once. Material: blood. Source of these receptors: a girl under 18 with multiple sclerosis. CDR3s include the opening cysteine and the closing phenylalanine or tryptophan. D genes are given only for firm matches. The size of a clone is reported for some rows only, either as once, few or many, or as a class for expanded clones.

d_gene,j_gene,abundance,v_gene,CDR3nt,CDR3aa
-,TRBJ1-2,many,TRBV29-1,TGCAGCGTTGAATGGGGGGTAGATGGCTACACCTTC,CSVEWGVDGYTF
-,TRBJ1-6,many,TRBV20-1,TGCAGTGCGCCCCGGGAGACAGAGCCCTATAATTCACCCCTCCACTTT,CSAPRETEPYNSPLHF
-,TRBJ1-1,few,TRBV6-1,TGTGCCAGCAGAATGCAGTGGGGGGACACTGAAGCTTTCTTT,CASRMQWGDTEAFF
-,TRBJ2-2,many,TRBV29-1,TGCAGCGTTGACACGTCAGGGTCCGGGGAGCTGTTTTTT,CSVDTSGSGELFF
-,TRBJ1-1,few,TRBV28,TGTGCCAGTATGACGGGGGGGTTGAACACTGAAGCTTTCTTT,CASMTGGLNTEAFF
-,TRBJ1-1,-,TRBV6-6,TGTGCCAGCAGGGGTCTTGGCGGGAACACTGAAGCTTTCTTT,CASRGLGGNTEAFF
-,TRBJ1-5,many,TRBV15,TGTGCCACCAGGGGGGGTGGGAGCAATCAGCCCCAGCATTTT,CATRGGGSNQPQHF
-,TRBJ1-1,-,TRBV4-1,TGCGCCAGCAGCCAAGAGCGGACAACCCCGAACACTGAAGCTTTCTTT,CASSQERTTPNTEAFF
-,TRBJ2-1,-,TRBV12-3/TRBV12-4,TGTGCCAGCAGTGGACAAGGGCGGGCAGGCTACAATGAGCAGTTCTTC,CASSGQGRAGYNEQFF
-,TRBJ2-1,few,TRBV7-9,TGTGCCAGCAACTTAGAGGAGGGTTGGGCGACGAATGAGAAGTTCTTC,CASNLEEGWATNEKFF
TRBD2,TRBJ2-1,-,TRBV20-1,TGCAGTGCTTTCGGCGGGAGAGCCAATGAGCAGTTCTTC,CSAFGGRANEQFF
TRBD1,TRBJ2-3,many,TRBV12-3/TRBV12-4,TGTGCCAGCAGTCCGGGACAGGGGGCAGGAGATACGCAGTATTTT,CASSPGQGAGDTQYF
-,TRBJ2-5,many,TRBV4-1,TGCGCCAGCAGCCAAGCGAGTGGGGTCGGCGAGACCCAGTACTTC,CASSQASGVGETQYF
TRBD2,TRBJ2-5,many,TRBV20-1,TGCAGTGCTAGGACTAGCGGGGAAGAGACCCAGTACTTC,CSARTSGEETQYF
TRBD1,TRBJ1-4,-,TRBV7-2,TGTGCCAGCAGCCGGGACAGCGGCTCTAGGGGACTGTTTTTT,CASSRDSGSRGLFF
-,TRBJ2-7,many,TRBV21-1,TGTGCCAGCATCTCGGGCAGGGCAAACGAGCAGTACTTC,CASISGRANEQYF
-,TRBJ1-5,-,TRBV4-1,TGCGCCGGCAGCCAAGGTGGTAAGAACAATCAGCCCCAGCATTTT,CAGSQGGKNNQPQHF
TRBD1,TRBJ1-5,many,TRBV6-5,TGTGCCAGCAGGGGGGACAGGGGGACTCAGCCCCAGCATTTT,CASRGDRGTQPQHF
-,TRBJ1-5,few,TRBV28,TGTGCCAGCAGTTGGAGGGGGAATCAGCCCCAGCATTTT,CASSWRGNQPQHF
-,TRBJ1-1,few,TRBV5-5,TGTGCCAGCAGCTTGGAGGGGTGGACCACTGAAGCTTTCTTT,CASSLEGWTTEAFF
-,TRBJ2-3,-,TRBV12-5,TGTGCTAGTGGGGCCGCAGGGGAGTTCACAGATACGCAGTATTTT,CASGAAGEFTDTQYF
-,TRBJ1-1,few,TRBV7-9,TGTGCCAGCAGCTCGCGGGACTCCGACACTGAAGCTTTCTTT,CASSSRDSDTEAFF
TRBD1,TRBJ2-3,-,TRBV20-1,TGCAGTGCTTTAGGGACGGGACAGGGGCACACAGATACGCAGTATTTT,CSALGTGQGHTDTQYF
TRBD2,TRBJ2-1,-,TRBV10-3,TGTGCCATCAGTGATCGAGCGGGGAGGTACAATGAGCAGTTCTTC,CAISDRAGRYNEQFF
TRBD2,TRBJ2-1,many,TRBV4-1,TGCGCCAGCAGCCAAGTCCTAGCGGAAAACAATGAGCAGTTCTTC,CASSQVLAENNEQFF
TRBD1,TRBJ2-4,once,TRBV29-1,TGCAGCGTGGAGACAGGGGCGAACATTCAGTACTTC,CSVETGANIQYF
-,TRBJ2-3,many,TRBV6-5,TGTGCCAGCAGTTACTCGGAGGGGCTCCCGGCAGATACGCAGTATTTT,CASSYSEGLPADTQYF